This entry lists 16 T cell receptor beta chains sequenced from one sample in a study of T cell repertoires in cytomegalovirus infection. TCRdb re-called the reads through MiXCR, storing one row per CDR3 protein. The sample lists about 360,000 distinct CDR3 sequences, approximately 18% seen once, with under 9% in the top ten. Source material: PBMCs. These receptors all come from a human donor in good health (CMV status not recorded). Some clones in this sample may be carry-over from other donors' samples.

This clonotype was seen a handful of times. This chain joins TRBV5-6 and TRBJ1-2, with 9 bases that match TRBD1. Germline CDR1 SGHDT, CDR2 YYEEEE. V gave up 5 bases and J gave up 4 bases; unmatched junction bases: 6. This CDR3 is 14 amino acids long. The CDR3 nucleotides are TGTGCCAGCAGATACCGGGACAGGGTCTATGGCTACACCTTC. It codes for CASRYRDRVYGYTF.

This clonotype was seen a handful of times. This chain connects TRBV7-2 to TRBJ1-5; 9 bases are a match to TRBD1. With V trimmed by 3 bases and J by 6 bases, 6 bases remained unmatched. Germline V lookup: CDR1 SGHTA, CDR2 FQGNSA. This CDR3 has 15 residues. CDR3 bases: TGTGCCAGCAGCTTCACAGGGGGCATGGGTCAGCCCCAGCATTTT. Translating gives CASSFTGGMGQPQHF.

Ten or more counts support this clonotype. The chain combines TRBV4-1 with TRBJ2-3; D gene unclear. Germline V gives CDR1 MGHRA, CDR2 YSYEKL. The V end lost 2 bases, the J end lost 1 base, and 7 bases lay between the germline ends. This CDR3 is 14 amino acids long. The CDR3 sequence is CASSQKVRTDTQYF. In DNA, the CDR3 is TGCGCCAGCAGCCAAAAAGTGCGCACAGATACGCAGTATTTT.

This clonotype was seen repeatedly, ten times or more. The gene calls are TRBV7-9 and TRBJ1-2; 7 nucleotides line up with TRBD1. Germline V CDR1 and CDR2: SEHNR, FQNEAQ (reference sequence). This CDR3 is 12 amino acids long. V shed 5 bases and J 8 bases; nucleotides not matched to a gene: 5. The CDR3 protein is CASSTTGLGYTF. CDR3 bases: TGTGCCAGCAGCACGACAGGGTTGGGCTACACCTTC.

This chain connects TRBV4-2 to TRBJ2-5, with 8 bases that match TRBD2. Per germline, CDR1 LGHNA and CDR2 YNFKEQ. The V gene end was trimmed by 1 base and the J gene end by 5 bases; junction bases not matched to a gene: 12. This CDR3 has 17 residues. This CDR3 reads CASSQGVWSGGLETQYF. In DNA, the CDR3 is TGTGCCAGCAGCCAAGGGGTGTGGTCGGGGGGGCTGGAGACCCAGTACTTC.

This clonotype was recorded at least ten times. The CDR3 DNA reads as TGTGCCAGCAGTTTCACTCCCTACGAGCAGTACTTC. Its translation is CASSFTPYEQYF. V and J are TRBV12-3 or TRBV12-4 and TRBJ2-7, with unresolved D. This CDR3 is 12 amino acids long. The V gene lost 3 bases and the J gene lost 2 bases, with 5 bases spanning the gap.

This clonotype was seen repeatedly, ten times or more. The chain joins TRBV7-2 to TRBJ1-3; D unclear. The CDR3 has 13 amino acids. Trimming removed 4 bases at V and 4 bases at J, with 8 bases between. CDR1 is SGHTA and CDR2 is FQGNSA in the germline V gene. The CDR3 coding sequence is TGTGCCAGCAGCTCCTCAAGGGGAAACACCATATATTTT. Protein: CASSSSRGNTIYF.

There are a few counts of this clonotype. The rearrangement joins TRBV7-2 to TRBJ2-2; 8 bases agree with TRBD1. This CDR3 spans 18 amino acids. Trimming at V came to 5 bases and at J to 2 bases, leaving 13 bases not matched to a gene. CDR1 is SGHTA and CDR2 is FQGNSA in the germline V gene. CDR3 in DNA: TGTGCCAGCAGCAAGGGGGGCGACAGGGGTCGTAACACCGGGGAGCTGTTTTTT. The encoded protein is CASSKGGDRGRNTGELFF.

A few counts support this clonotype. The chain couples TRBV12-3 or TRBV12-4 to TRBJ1-1; no reliable D call. The CDR3 consists of 13 residues. The germline V and J ends were trimmed by 6 bases and 0 bases, with 8 bases remaining between them. This CDR3 reads CASSFNVNTEAFF. CDR3 sequence (DNA): TGTGCCAGCAGCTTCAACGTGAACACTGAAGCTTTCTTT.

For this clonotype: This may arise from a read error, as a much more abundant clone is one base away. The genes are TRBV5-4 and TRBJ2-3; tentative D call: TRBD2 (6 bases). Per the germline V gene, CDR1 is SGHNT and CDR2 is YYREEE (reference sequence). The CDR3 loop spans 14 amino acids. Trimming left V 4 bases short and J 0 bases short, with 9 bases between. The CDR3 DNA reads as TGTGCCAGCAGCATCGGGACTAGCACAGATACGCAGTATTTT. Its protein product is CASSIGTSTDTQYF.

This clonotype was counted ten times or more. V gene TRBV12-3 or TRBV12-4 combines with J gene TRBJ2-7; weak D call: TRBD1 (5 bases). CDR3 length equals 13 residues. V was clipped by 1 base and J by 3 bases, with 7 bases between them. For the CDR3, the DNA is TGTGCCAGCAGTTTAGGACAGCACTACGAGCAGTACTTC. It is translated as CASSLGQHYEQYF.

In this sample, this clonotype turned up many times. The chain combines TRBV7-2 with TRBJ2-3, with 9 nucleotides matching TRBD2. CDR3 length equals 14 residues. Germline V gene data show CDR1 as SGHTA and CDR2 as FQGNSA. The V segment lost 2 bases and the J segment 11 bases; nucleotides outside the gene matches: 8. The CDR3 DNA sequence: TGTGCCAGCAGCTTATCTAGCGGGGCCCCTATGCAGTATTTT. It is translated as CASSLSSGAPMQYF.

The gene calls are TRBV29-1 and TRBJ2-1; 9 positions match TRBD2. The junction had 15 bases not matched to a gene; V was cut back by 3 bases and J by 12 bases. CDR1 is SQVTM, CDR2 ANQGSEA, per germline. This CDR3 comprises 15 residues. The CDR3 reads CSVDRAASGARGQFF. The DNA of the CDR3 is TGCAGCGTTGACCGGGCGGCTAGCGGGGCGAGGGGGCAGTTCTTC.

The chain links TRBV5-4 to TRBJ2-5, with 8 bases identical to TRBD2. The CDR3 length is 17 residues. From germline, CDR1 is SGHNT and CDR2 YYREEE (reference sequence). Losses at the gene ends were 4 bases for V and 5 bases for J; bases not matched to a gene: 16. The CDR3, as DNA: TGTGCCAGCAGCCTAAGGACTAGGAGCGGGAGTAGCGAGACCCAGTACTTC. This translates into CASSLRTRSGSSETQYF.

This clonotype was observed a handful of times. V gene TRBV2 combines with J gene TRBJ2-1, with D uncertain. Germline loops: CDR1 SNHLY, CDR2 FYNNEI. V was pared by 3 bases and J by 4 bases, with 10 bases between. CDR3 length: 14 amino acids. The DNA for the CDR3 is TGTGCCAGCAGTGATAGATTCCGTTACAATGAGCAGTTCTTC. Encoded protein: CASSDRFRYNEQFF.

This clonotype was seen a handful of times. The chain has TRBV2 and TRBJ2-1; D is perhaps TRBD1 (6 bases). Per germline, CDR1 SNHLY and CDR2 FYNNEI. V was pared by 5 bases and J by 10 bases, with 15 bases between. The CDR3 spans 13 residues. DNA for the CDR3: TGTGCCAGCAGTCGGGACATAGCCGGCGAGCAGTTCTTC. Encoded protein: CASSRDIAGEQFF.